The 3 T cell receptor beta chains listed next were all sequenced from one sample in a study of blood T cell repertoires in COVID-19. Generated by immunoSEQ multiplex PCR, the TCRdb table keeps only in-frame clones and is missing some. The sample holds 430,000 or so clones, around nine tenths seen once. Sequencing was done on a sample of PBMCs or T cells enriched from blood (not recorded which). The receptors come from a woman aged 18-30 years who had been exposed to COVID-19.

V and J are TRBV28 and TRBJ2-3, with 10 bases lining up with TRBD2. Germline assignment: CDR1 MDHEN and CDR2 SYDVKM. The J segment lost 4 bases and the V segment lost 5 bases, leaving 9 bases of the junction unmatched. There are 16 residues in the CDR3. The CDR3 reads CASSLSGGARSDTQYF. As DNA, the CDR3 is TGTGCCAGCAGTCTGAGCGGGGGGGCTAGGTCAGATACGCAGTATTTT.

This sequence joins TRBV25-1 and TRBJ1-5, with D tentatively TRBD1 (6 bases). The germline CDR1 and CDR2 sequences are MGHDK and SYGVNS. V was cut by 4 bases and J by 2 bases, with 9 bases left in between. The CDR3 runs 14 residues. The CDR3 DNA reads as TGTGCCAGCAGTGCGACAGGTGGCAATCAGCCCCAGCATTTT. It encodes CASSATGGNQPQHF.

The chain couples TRBV7-8 to TRBJ2-5; TRBD2 agrees at 8 bases. The germline V gene encodes CDR1 SGHVS and CDR2 FQNEAQ. Trimming took 5 bases from V and 5 from J; bases not matched to a gene: 10. The CDR3 length is 15 residues. Here the CDR3 reads CASSRVRGGDETQYF. CDR3 DNA sequence: TGTGCCAGCAGCAGGGTACGGGGGGGCGACGAGACCCAGTACTTC.